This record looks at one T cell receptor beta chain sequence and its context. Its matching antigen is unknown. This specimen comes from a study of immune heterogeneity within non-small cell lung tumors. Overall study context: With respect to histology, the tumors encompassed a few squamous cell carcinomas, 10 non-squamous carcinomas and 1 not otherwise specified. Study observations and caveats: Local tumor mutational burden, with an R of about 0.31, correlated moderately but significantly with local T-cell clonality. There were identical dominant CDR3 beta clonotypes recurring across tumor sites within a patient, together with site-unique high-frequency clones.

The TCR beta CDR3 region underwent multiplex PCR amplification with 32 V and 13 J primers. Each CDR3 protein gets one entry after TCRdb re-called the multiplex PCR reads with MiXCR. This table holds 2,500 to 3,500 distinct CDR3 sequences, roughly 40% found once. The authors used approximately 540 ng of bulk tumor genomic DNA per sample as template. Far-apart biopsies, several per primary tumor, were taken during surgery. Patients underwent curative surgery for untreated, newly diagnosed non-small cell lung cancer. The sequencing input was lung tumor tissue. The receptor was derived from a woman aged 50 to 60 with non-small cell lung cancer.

DNA for the CDR3: TGTGCCTGGATGGATTTAGGGGGGGGAGCTGAAGCTTTCTTT. Protein product: CAWMDLGGGAEAFF. This sequence joins TRBV30 and TRBJ1-1, with a weak D call TRBD1 (6 bases). V gave up 4 bases and J gave up 6 bases, with 18 bases separating them. Germline V lookup: CDR1 GTSNPN, CDR2 SVGIG (reference sequence). This CDR3 is built from 14 residues. The full variable domain, with the rest looked up from reference TRBV30 and TRBJ1-1, is SQTIHQWPATLVQPVGSPLSLECTVEGTSNPNLYWYRQAAGRGLQLLFYSVGIGQISSEVPQNLSASRPQDRQFILSSKKLLLSDSGFYLCAWMDLGGGAEAFFGQGTRLTVV.